The 12 T cell receptor beta chains reported below all come from one sample, sequenced in a study of response to subunit inactivated influenza vaccine. MiXCR, run by TCRdb on the RT-PCR reads, gives a single entry per CDR3 protein. The repertoire has hundreds of thousands of distinct CDR3 sequences, 12% of them found once; the top ten carry about 7.8%. The sample here was non-naive T cells sorted from PBMCs, taken 14 days before vaccination. These receptors all stem from a man aged 50 or older who received an inactivated influenza vaccine.

The chain uses TRBV20-1 and TRBJ2-1, with 11 bases fitting TRBD2. Germline values: CDR1 DFQATT, CDR2 SNEGSKA (reference sequence). The trim removed 4 bases at V and 8 bases at J, leaving 4 bases unmatched. The CDR3 totals 13 residues. CDR3 residues: CSAITSGSYEQFF. CDR3 nucleotide sequence: TGCAGTGCTATTACTAGCGGGAGCTATGAGCAGTTCTTC.

This clonotype was seen a few times. V usage is TRBV20-1 and J usage is TRBJ1-5; TRBD1 is a possible D gene (6 bases). Germline loops: CDR1 DFQATT, CDR2 SNEGSKA (reference sequence). V gave up 2 bases and J gave up 7 bases, with 18 bases separating them. The CDR3 length is 15 residues. The CDR3 DNA is TGCAGTGCTAGAAATCTGGGGGCTTGGAGACAGCCCCAGCATTTT. Residues: CSARNLGAWRQPQHF.

CDR3 protein: CATSRSQATDTQYF. CDR3 DNA: TGTGCCACCAGCAGAAGTCAGGCCACAGATACGCAGTATTTT. J is TRBJ2-3 and V is TRBV15; no reliable D call. The germline V and J ends were trimmed by 2 bases and 2 bases, with 8 bases remaining between them. This CDR3 is 14 amino acids long. Germline V gene sequence: CDR1 LNHNV, CDR2 YYDKDF (reference sequence).

The chain employs TRBV3-1 and TRBJ1-1, with D possibly being TRBD1 (6 bases). With 2 bases removed from V and 8 bases from J, the gap between germline ends came to 15 bases. Germline V gene lookup returns CDR1 LGHDT and CDR2 YNNKEL (reference sequence). This CDR3 contains 14 residues. The CDR3 region has the DNA TGTGCCAGCAGCCAACAGGGGAAGACGGGCGAAGCTTTCTTT. Its translation: CASSQQGKTGEAFF.

A few counts support this clonotype. This chain joins TRBV7-9 and TRBJ2-1; tentative D call: TRBD1 (5 bases). The CDR3 totals 12 residues. V was shortened by 5 bases and J by 10 bases, with 12 bases between the two germline ends. Per germline, CDR1 SEHNR and CDR2 FQNEAQ (reference sequence). CDR3 protein: CASSQRAGEQFF. CDR3 sequence (DNA): TGTGCCAGCAGCCAAAGAGCAGGGGAGCAGTTCTTC.

J is TRBJ2-5 and V is TRBV18; a possible D gene is TRBD2 (6 bases). Trimming stripped 2 bases from V and 1 base from J, with 11 bases between. The germline gives CDR1 KGHSH, CDR2 LQKENI. CDR3 length equals 15 residues. The CDR3 nucleotides are TGTGCCAGCTCACCAGGGACTCGGGCCCAAGAGACCCAGTACTTC. It codes for CASSPGTRAQETQYF.

V usage is TRBV14 and J usage is TRBJ2-7; D is perhaps TRBD1 or TRBD2 (5 bases each). The CDR3 totals 15 residues. V dropped 3 bases and J dropped 3 bases, with 15 bases sitting between them. From germline, CDR1 is SGHDN and CDR2 FVKESK. The CDR3 spells CASSQFGTALYEQYF. CDR3 sequence (DNA): TGTGCCAGCAGCCAGTTTGGGACGGCCCTCTACGAGCAGTACTTC. The variable domain in full, with the rest retrieved from reference TRBV14 and TRBJ2-7, is EAGVTQFPSHSVIEKGQTVTLRCDPISGHDNLYWYRRVMGKEIKFLLHFVKESKQDESGMPNNRFLAERTGGTYSTLKVQPAELEDSGVYFCASSQFGTALYEQYFGPGTRLTVT.

The gene calls are TRBV9 and TRBJ2-2; D is perhaps TRBD1 (5 bases). The germline V gene encodes CDR1 SGDLS and CDR2 YYNGEE. The length of the CDR3 is 13 residues. V was trimmed by 0 bases and J by 5 bases, leaving 5 bases between them. CDR3 sequence (DNA): TGTGCCAGCAGCGTAGAGGGGACCGGGGAGCTGTTTTTT. Residues: CASSVEGTGELFF.

This clonotype was counted a few times. The chain employs TRBV7-9 and TRBJ2-1; 8 positions agree with TRBD1. Germline CDR1 and CDR2: SEHNR and FQNEAQ (reference sequence). Trimming cost V 9 bases and J 5 bases; bases outside gene matches: 6. This CDR3 has 13 amino acids. Written as DNA, the CDR3 is TGTGCCAGTCGGGGGACAGGTAACAATGAGCAGTTCTTC. Translated: CASRGTGNNEQFF.

The table lists this clonotype with many counts. The chain links TRBV6-2 or TRBV6-3 to TRBJ1-5, with D hard to call. V dropped 4 bases and J dropped 0 bases, with 10 bases sitting between them. Germline values: CDR1 MNHEY, CDR2 SVGEGT. CDR3 length: 15 amino acids. DNA for the CDR3: TGTGCCAGCAGTTTGCAGCTTAATAGCAATCAGCCCCAGCATTTT. Translation: CASSLQLNSNQPQHF.

This clonotype has a count of ten or more. The rearrangement joins TRBV4-2 to TRBJ2-2; D unresolved. Germline-derived CDR1 and CDR2 are LGHNA and YNFKEQ. V was shortened by 0 bases and J by 6 bases, with 8 bases between the two germline ends. The CDR3 length is 14 residues. The CDR3 nucleotides read TGTGCCAGCAGCCAAGAAGGCCGTCCCGGGGAGCTGTTTTTT. It is translated as CASSQEGRPGELFF.

This clonotype was found many times. The chain recombines TRBV27 with TRBJ2-4; 7 nucleotides line up with TRBD1. CDR3 length equals 15 residues. Losses at the gene ends were 5 bases for V and 8 bases for J; bases not matched to a gene: 12. Germline V gene lookup returns CDR1 MNHEY and CDR2 SMNVEV (reference sequence). The CDR3 spells CASSLTSRQGDIQYF. For the CDR3, the DNA is TGTGCCAGCAGTCTAACGAGTCGACAGGGAGACATTCAGTACTTC.